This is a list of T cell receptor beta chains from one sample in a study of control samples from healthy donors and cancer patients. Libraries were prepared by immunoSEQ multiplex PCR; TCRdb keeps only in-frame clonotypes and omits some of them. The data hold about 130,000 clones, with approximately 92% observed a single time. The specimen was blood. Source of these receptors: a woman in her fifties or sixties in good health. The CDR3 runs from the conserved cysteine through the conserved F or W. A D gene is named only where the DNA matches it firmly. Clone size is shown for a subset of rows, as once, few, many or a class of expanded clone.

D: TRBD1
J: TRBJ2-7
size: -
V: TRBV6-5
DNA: TGTGCCAGCAGTCCTCACAGGGGTTGGTACGAGCAGTACTTC
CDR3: CASSPHRGWYEQYF

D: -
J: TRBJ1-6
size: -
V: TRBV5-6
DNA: TGTGCCAGCAGCTTTGCCGGTTCACAGGCTCTGAATTCACCCCTCCACTTT
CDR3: CASSFAGSQALNSPLHF

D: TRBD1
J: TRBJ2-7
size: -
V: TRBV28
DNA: TGTGCCAGCAGTTCCCTCGGTTTCGGGACAGACTGGGACGAGCAGTACTTC
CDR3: CASSSLGFGTDWDEQYF

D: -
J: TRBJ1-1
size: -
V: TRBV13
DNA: TGTGCCAGCAGCTTAGGAGGGGATTCGCTCGAAGCTTTCTTT
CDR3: CASSLGGDSLEAFF

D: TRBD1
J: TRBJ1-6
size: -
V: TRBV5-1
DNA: TGCGCCAGCAGCAGGGACAGGGGATATAATTCACCCCTCCACTTT
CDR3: CASSRDRGYNSPLHF

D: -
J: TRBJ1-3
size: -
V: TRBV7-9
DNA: TGTGCCAGCAGCTTAGCGCAGGCTAGCTCTGGAAACACCATATATTTT
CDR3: CASSLAQASSGNTIYF

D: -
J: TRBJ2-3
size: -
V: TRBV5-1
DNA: TGCGCCAGCAGGGTGGGGCGCGACACAGATACGCAGTATTTT
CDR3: CASRVGRDTDTQYF

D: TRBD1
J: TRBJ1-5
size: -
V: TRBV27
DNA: TGTGCCAGCAGTTTCCTGGGACAGGGCAATCAGCCCCAGCATTTT
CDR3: CASSFLGQGNQPQHF

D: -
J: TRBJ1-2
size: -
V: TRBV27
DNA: TGTGCCAGCAGTTTTGCAGGGAACTATGGCTACACCTTC
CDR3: CASSFAGNYGYTF

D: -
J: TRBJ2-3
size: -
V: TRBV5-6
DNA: TGTGCCAGCAGCTCCGGGTTAATTAGCACAGATACGCAGTATTTT
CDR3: CASSSGLISTDTQYF

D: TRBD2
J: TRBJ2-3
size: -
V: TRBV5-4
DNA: TGTGCCAGCAGCGCGGGAGGTCTAGCGGGAGCAGATACGCAGTATTTT
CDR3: CASSAGGLAGADTQYF

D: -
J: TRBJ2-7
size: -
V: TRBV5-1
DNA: TGCGCCAGCAGAGTTATGGATAGCTCCTACGAGCAGTACTTC
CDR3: CASRVMDSSYEQYF

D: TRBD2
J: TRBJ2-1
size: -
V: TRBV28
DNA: TGTGCCAGCAGTCGTCCGGGACTCGGGAGGGATGAGCAGTTCTTC
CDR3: CASSRPGLGRDEQFF

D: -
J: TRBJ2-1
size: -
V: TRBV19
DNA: TGTGCCAGTTCGGACGGTAGCTCCTACAATGAGCAGTTCTTC
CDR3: CASSDGSSYNEQFF

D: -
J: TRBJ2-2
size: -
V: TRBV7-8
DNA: TGTGCCAGCACAAGCTTCCCCCCGGCGGCGAACACCGGGGAGCTGTTTTTT
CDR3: CASTSFPPAANTGELFF

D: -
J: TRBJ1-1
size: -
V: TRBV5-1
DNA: TGCGCCAGCAGCTCGAGACCTCTAGGCACTGAAGCTTTCTTT
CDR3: CASSSRPLGTEAFF

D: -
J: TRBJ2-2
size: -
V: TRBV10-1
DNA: TGCGCCAGCAGTGAGTCTCCAGGGAGGACCGGGGAGCTGTTTTTT
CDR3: CASSESPGRTGELFF

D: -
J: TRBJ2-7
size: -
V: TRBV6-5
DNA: TGTGCCAGCAGTAGGGACGCCGGCTCCTACGAGCAGTACTTC
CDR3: CASSRDAGSYEQYF

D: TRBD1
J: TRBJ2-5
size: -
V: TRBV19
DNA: TGTGCCAGTAGTATAGATCCAGGGGGCAGGGAGACCCAGTACTTC
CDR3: CASSIDPGGRETQYF

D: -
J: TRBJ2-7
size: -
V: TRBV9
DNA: TGTGCCAGCAGCTACCGGGACCACTACGAGCAGTACTTC
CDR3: CASSYRDHYEQYF

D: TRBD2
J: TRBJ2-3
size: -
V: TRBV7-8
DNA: TGTGCCAGCACCCCTGTGGGAGGGCTCACAGATACGCAGTATTTT
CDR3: CASTPVGGLTDTQYF

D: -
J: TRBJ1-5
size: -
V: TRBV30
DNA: TGTGCCTGGAGTTACCAGGCGAATCAGCCCCAGCATTTT
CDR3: CAWSYQANQPQHF

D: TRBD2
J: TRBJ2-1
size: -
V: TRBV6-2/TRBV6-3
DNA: TGTGCCAGCACCCCTTCTCGGGGCTTAGCGGGGGGAAACTCCTACAATGAGCAGTTCTTC
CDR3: CASTPSRGLAGGNSYNEQFF

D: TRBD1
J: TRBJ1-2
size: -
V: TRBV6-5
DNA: TGTGCCAGCAGTCCCCGAAGGACAGGGAACTATGGCTACACCTTC
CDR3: CASSPRRTGNYGYTF

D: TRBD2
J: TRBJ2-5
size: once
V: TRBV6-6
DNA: TGTGCCAGCAGTTCGGCTAGCGGGAGTCGGGAGACCCAGTACTTC
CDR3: CASSSASGSRETQYF

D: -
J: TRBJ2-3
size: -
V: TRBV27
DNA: TGTGCCAGCAGCTTCATAGGGAGCACAGATACGCAGTATTTT
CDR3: CASSFIGSTDTQYF

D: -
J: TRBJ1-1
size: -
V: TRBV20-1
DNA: TGCAGTGCTTCTACCGGGACTGAAGCTTTCTTT
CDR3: CSASTGTEAFF

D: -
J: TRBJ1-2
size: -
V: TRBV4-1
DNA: TGCGCCAGCAGCCCACGGGAAAGGGGGACTCGGGGCTACACCTTC
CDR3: CASSPRERGTRGYTF

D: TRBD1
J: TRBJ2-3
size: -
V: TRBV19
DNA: TGTGCCAGTAGTATGGGCGGGACAGGGAGGAGTACAGATACGCAGTATTTT
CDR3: CASSMGGTGRSTDTQYF

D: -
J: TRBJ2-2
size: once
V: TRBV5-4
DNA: TGTGCCAGCAGCTTGGGGCAAACCGGGGAGCTGTTTTTT
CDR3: CASSLGQTGELFF

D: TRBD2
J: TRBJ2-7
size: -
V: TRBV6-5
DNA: TGTGCCAGCAGCCTTAGCGGGGGGTCCTACGAGCAGTACTTC
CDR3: CASSLSGGSYEQYF

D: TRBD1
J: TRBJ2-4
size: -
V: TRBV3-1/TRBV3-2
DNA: TGTGCCAGCAGCCAAGATGTTTTGACAGGGGTATACATTCAGTACTTC
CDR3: CASSQDVLTGVYIQYF

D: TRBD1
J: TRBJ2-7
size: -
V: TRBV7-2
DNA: TGTGCCAGCAGCCGCGGGGACAGGGGTTACGAGCAGTACTTC
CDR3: CASSRGDRGYEQYF

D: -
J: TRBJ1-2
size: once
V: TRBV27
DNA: TGTGCCAGCAGTTGGAGTGGGGGTTATGGCTACACCTTC
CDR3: CASSWSGGYGYTF

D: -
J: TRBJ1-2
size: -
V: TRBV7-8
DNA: TGTGCCAGCAGCCTAGGAGAGACTTGGACCCAAAGGCCAGGCTACACCTTC
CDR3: CASSLGETWTQRPGYTF

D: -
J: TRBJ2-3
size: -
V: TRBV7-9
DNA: TGTGCCAGCAGCTTAGCAGGGGCAGATACGCAGTATTTT
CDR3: CASSLAGADTQYF

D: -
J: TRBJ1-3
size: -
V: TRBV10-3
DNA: TGTGCCATCAGTGAGACAGGGCTCTCTGGAAACACCGTATATTTT
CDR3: CAISETGLSGNTVYF

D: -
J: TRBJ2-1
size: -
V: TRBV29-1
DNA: TGCAGCGTTCGGTCTATCACAGGGCTCCACAATGAGCAGTTCTTC
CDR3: CSVRSITGLHNEQFF

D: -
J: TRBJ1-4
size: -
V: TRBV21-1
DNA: TGTGCCAGCAGCAAGGGAAGGGGGGTTAATGAAAAACTGTTTTTT
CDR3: CASSKGRGVNEKLFF

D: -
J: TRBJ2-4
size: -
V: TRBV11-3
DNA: TGTGCCAGCAGCTTAGGGAGCTTCGAGGGAAACATTCAGTACTTC
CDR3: CASSLGSFEGNIQYF

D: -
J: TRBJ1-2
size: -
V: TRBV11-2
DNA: TGTGCCAGCAGCTTTGAGGGGGATGGCTACACCTTC
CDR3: CASSFEGDGYTF

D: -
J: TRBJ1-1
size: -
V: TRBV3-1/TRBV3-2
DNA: TGTGCCAGCAGCTCGGGGGGGATCACTGAAGCTTTCTTT
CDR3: CASSSGGITEAFF

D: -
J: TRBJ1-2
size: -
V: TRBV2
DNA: TGTGCCAGCAGTGAATTTGGCAGCGGCTACACCTTC
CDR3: CASSEFGSGYTF

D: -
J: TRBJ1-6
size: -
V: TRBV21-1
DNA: TGTGCCAGCAGCCCGGATGGGGACAGGACTAATTCACCCCTCCACTTT
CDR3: CASSPDGDRTNSPLHF

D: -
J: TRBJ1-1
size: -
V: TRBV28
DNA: TGTGCCAGCAGTTACGGGGGGGGAAACACTGAAGCTTTCTTT
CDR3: CASSYGGGNTEAFF

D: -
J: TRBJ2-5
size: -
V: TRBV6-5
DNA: TGTGCCAGCAGTTACTCGATATTAGTCCAAGAGACCCAGTACTTC
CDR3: CASSYSILVQETQYF

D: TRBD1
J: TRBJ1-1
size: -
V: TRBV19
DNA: TGTGCCAGTAGTAAGTCTACGGGACAGGGCCTCACTGAAGCTTTCTTT
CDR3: CASSKSTGQGLTEAFF

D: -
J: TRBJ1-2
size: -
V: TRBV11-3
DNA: TGTGCCAGCAGCTACCGACAAGGGTCACACTATGGCTACACCTTC
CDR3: CASSYRQGSHYGYTF

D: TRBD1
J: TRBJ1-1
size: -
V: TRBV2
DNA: TGTGCCAGCTGGGGGGACAGAGACATGAACACTGAAGCTTTCTTT
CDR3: CASWGDRDMNTEAFF

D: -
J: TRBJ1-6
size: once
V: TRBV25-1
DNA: TGTGCCAGCAGTGAATTAGAGGAGACACCCCTCCACTTT
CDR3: CASSELEETPLHF

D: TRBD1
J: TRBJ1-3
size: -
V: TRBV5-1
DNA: TGCGCCAGCAGCTTGGAGGCCCGGGACAGGCAAAACACCATATATTTT
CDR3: CASSLEARDRQNTIYF

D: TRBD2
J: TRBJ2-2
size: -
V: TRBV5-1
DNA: TGCGCCAGCAGCGTACTAGCGGGAGGGACCGGGGAGCTGTTTTTT
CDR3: CASSVLAGGTGELFF

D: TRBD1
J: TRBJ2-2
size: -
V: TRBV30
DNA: TGTGCCTGGACTATCGGGACAGGTCGCACCGGGGAGCTGTTTTTT
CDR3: CAWTIGTGRTGELFF

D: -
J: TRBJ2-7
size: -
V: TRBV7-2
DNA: TGTGCCAGCAGCTTAGGGACAGTGGGCGAGCAGTACTTC
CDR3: CASSLGTVGEQYF